What follows are 32 T cell receptor beta chains derived from one specimen sequenced in a study of T cell changes during pregnancy in multiple sclerosis. Clones were sequenced by immunoSEQ multiplex PCR, and TCRdb holds only the in-frame ones, with some missing. The repertoire holds about 80,000 clones, roughly 94% seen once, with 2.6% in the top ten. The specimen comprised peripheral blood, sampled before pregnancy. Every receptor here comes from a female donor with multiple sclerosis, enrolled in a pregnancy study.

This rearrangement joins TRBV5-1 to TRBJ2-5, with D hard to call. The germline V and J ends were trimmed by 0 bases and 5 bases, with 8 bases remaining between them. The germline CDR1 and CDR2 sequences are SGHRS and YFSETQ. The CDR3 is 13 residues long. The CDR3 DNA follows: TGCGCCAGCAGCTTGGCCGATAGTGAGACCCAGTACTTC. Amino acid sequence: CASSLADSETQYF.

V usage is TRBV6-1 and J usage is TRBJ2-1, with TRBD2 identical over 12 bases. This CDR3 comprises 16 residues. CDR1 is MNHNS and CDR2 is SASEGT in the germline V gene. With 0 bases clipped from V and 6 bases from J, the junction kept 3 bases outside the gene matches. The CDR3 nucleotides read TGTGCCAGCAGTGAAGCGACTAGCGGGAGTTTCAATGAGCAGTTCTTC. Translating it yields CASSEATSGSFNEQFF.

V usage is TRBV2 and J usage is TRBJ1-1; D is unclear. V was pared by 7 bases and J by 5 bases, with 11 bases between. Germline values: CDR1 SNHLY, CDR2 FYNNEI. This CDR3 is built from 12 residues. The CDR3 DNA follows: TGTGCCAGCATGGTAGGGAGGACTGAAGCTTTCTTT. Its translation: CASMVGRTEAFF.

V and J are TRBV29-1 and TRBJ1-2, with 9 bases aligning to TRBD1. Germline assignment: CDR1 SQVTM and CDR2 ANQGSEA. Unmatched junction bases numbered 9, after V lost 7 bases and J lost 6 bases. The CDR3 runs 13 residues. CDR3 sequence reads: CSAKDRGFDGYTF. CDR3 sequence (DNA): TGCAGCGCTAAGGACAGGGGCTTTGATGGCTACACCTTC.

This sequence joins TRBV27 and TRBJ1-3; 7 nucleotides line up with TRBD1. J lost 3 bases, V lost 5 bases, and 4 bases had no gene match. CDR3 length: 14 residues. Germline-derived CDR1 and CDR2 are MNHEY and SMNVEV (reference sequence). The CDR3 here is CASSPRDSGNTIYF. The DNA of the CDR3 is TGTGCCAGCAGTCCAAGGGACAGTGGAAACACCATATATTTT.

This rearrangement joins TRBV9 to TRBJ2-1; tentative D call: TRBD2 (5 bases). Germline CDR1 is SGDLS and CDR2 is YYNGEE. This CDR3 is 16 amino acids long. V lost 0 bases to trimming and J lost 4 bases, with 14 bases between them. DNA for the CDR3: TGTGCCAGCAGCGTAGATGACTCTAGCTGGTACAATGAGCAGTTCTTC. Protein product: CASSVDDSSWYNEQFF.

The genes are TRBV27 and TRBJ2-1; 8 positions agree with TRBD2. The CDR3 totals 14 residues. Germline assignment: CDR1 MNHEY and CDR2 SMNVEV (reference sequence). The trim removed 5 bases at V and 2 bases at J, leaving 2 bases unmatched. The CDR3 nucleotides read TGTGCCAGCAGTAGCGGGAGTGCCTACAATGAGCAGTTCTTC. Its translation is CASSSGSAYNEQFF.

The chain combines TRBV19 with TRBJ2-2, with 11 bases identical to TRBD2. With V trimmed by 4 bases and J by 2 bases, 6 bases remained unmatched. Germline CDR1 and CDR2: LNHDA and SQIVND (reference sequence). The CDR3 runs to 17 residues. CDR3 residues: CASSTRLAGSNTGELFF. The CDR3 DNA reads as TGTGCCAGTAGTACCCGACTAGCGGGAAGTAACACCGGGGAGCTGTTTTTT.

This chain links TRBV5-4 with TRBJ2-6; 9 positions agree with TRBD1. V lost 4 bases to trimming and J lost 0 bases; unmatched junction nucleotides: 11. Germline V gene data show CDR1 as SGHNT and CDR2 as YYREEE (reference sequence). The CDR3 has 19 residues. As DNA, the CDR3 is TGTGCCAGCAGCGTGGGGGGACAGGGTTCCTTCTCTGGGGCCAACGTCCTGACTTTC. It specifies CASSVGGQGSFSGANVLTF.

The table lists this clone with a few counts. The chain is built from TRBV29-1 and TRBJ1-1; D ambiguous. Trimming cost V 5 bases and J 2 bases, with 9 bases left between them. The CDR3 is 12 residues long. Germline CDR1 and CDR2: SQVTM and ANQGSEA. The CDR3 loop reads CSVRQANTEAFF. CDR3 in DNA: TGCAGCGTTAGGCAGGCCAACACTGAAGCTTTCTTT.

CDR3 amino acids: CASSFRGQGAGEQFF. In DNA, the CDR3 is TGTGCCAGCAGCTTCCGGGGACAGGGGGCGGGCGAGCAGTTCTTC. The gene calls are TRBV11-2 and TRBJ2-1; 12 nucleotides match TRBD1. The CDR3 is 15 residues long. Germline lookup yields CDR1 SGHAT and CDR2 FQNNGV. J gave up 10 bases and V 3 bases, and 7 bases lay outside the gene matches.

This chain joins TRBV6-1 and TRBJ2-7; TRBD2 agrees at 15 bases. Trimming took 2 bases from V and 5 from J; bases not matched to a gene: 1. Germline CDR1 reads MNHNS; CDR2 reads SASEGT. This CDR3 has 15 residues. The CDR3 protein is CASSERTSGRDEQYF. CDR3 DNA: TGTGCCAGCAGTGAAAGGACTAGCGGGAGGGACGAGCAGTACTTC.

This chain connects TRBV29-1 to TRBJ2-4; D is perhaps TRBD2 (7 bases). Between the trimmed V and J ends, which lost 1 base and 0 bases, there was a span of 16 bases. CDR3 length: 17 amino acids. The germline CDR1 and CDR2 sequences are SQVTM and ANQGSEA. CDR3 DNA: TGCAGCGTTGAAGCATCAGGGGCGGGGGTAGCCAAAAACATTCAGTACTTC. Encoded protein: CSVEASGAGVAKNIQYF.

This CDR3 is CASSPLLAGVYEQYF. The CDR3, as DNA: TGTGCCAGCAGCCCGCTACTAGCGGGAGTCTACGAGCAGTACTTC. The gene calls are TRBV4-2 and TRBJ2-7, with TRBD2 matching over 11 bases. CDR3 length: 15 amino acids. Losses at the gene ends were 4 bases for V and 3 bases for J; bases not matched to a gene: 5. The germline CDR1 and CDR2 sequences are LGHNA and YNFKEQ.

The chain joins TRBV6-5 to TRBJ1-1; tentatively, D is TRBD1 (6 bases). Germline-derived CDR1 and CDR2 are MNHEY and SVGAGI. V lost 10 bases and J lost 7, with 19 bases in between. The CDR3 totals 13 residues. The chain's CDR3 is CAIKKGGGGEAFF. CDR3 in DNA: TGTGCCATCAAAAAGGGGGGCGGGGGTGAAGCTTTCTTT.

The CDR3 reads CASSLAETQYF. For the CDR3, the DNA is TGTGCCAGCAGCTTAGCCGAGACCCAGTACTTC. The chain couples TRBV5-6 to TRBJ2-5; D is undetermined. CDR1 SGHDT and CDR2 YYEEEE come from the germline V gene. The CDR3 is 11 residues long. Trimming shortened V by 2 bases and J by 5 bases, and 4 bases separated the two germline ends.

V and J are TRBV9 and TRBJ1-1; 11 bases are a match to TRBD1. The V gene's germline CDR1 is SGDLS and CDR2 YYNGEE. The trim removed 7 bases at V and 0 bases at J, leaving 2 bases unmatched. This CDR3 contains 14 residues. The CDR3 is CASGTGGLNTEAFF. In DNA, the CDR3 is TGTGCCAGCGGGACAGGGGGTCTGAACACTGAAGCTTTCTTT. The variable domain in full, with the rest retrieved from reference TRBV9 and TRBJ1-1, is DSGVTQTPKHLITATGQRVTLRCSPRSGDLSVYWYQQSLDQGLQFLIQYYNGEERAKGNILERFSAQQFPDLHSELNLSSLELGDSALYFCASGTGGLNTEAFFGQGTRLTVV.

The rearrangement uses TRBV9 and TRBJ2-7; the D gene is possibly TRBD2 (6 bases). Trimming took 0 bases from V and 5 from J, leaving 18 bases between them. There are 16 residues in the CDR3. Germline-derived CDR1 and CDR2 are SGDLS and YYNGEE. Here the CDR3 DNA reads TGTGCCAGCAGCGTAGATGGTCCGGGGGTTAGAGACGAGCAGTACTTC. It translates to CASSVDGPGVRDEQYF.

This clone was seen a few times. V and J are TRBV2 and TRBJ2-1; 10 nucleotides agree with TRBD2. Trimming removed 5 bases from V and 8 bases from J; junction bases left unmatched: 9. Germline lookup yields CDR1 SNHLY and CDR2 FYNNEI. The CDR3 sequence is 15 residues long. As DNA, the CDR3 is TGTGCCAGCAGTCCTGAGCTCCTAGCGGGAGATGAGCAGTTCTTC. This sequence encodes CASSPELLAGDEQFF.

The genes are TRBV27 and TRBJ1-4; no firm D call. From germline, CDR1 is MNHEY and CDR2 SMNVEV (reference sequence). The CDR3 is 15 amino acids. The V gene lost 5 bases and the J gene lost 3 bases, with 13 bases spanning the gap. The CDR3 coding sequence is TGTGCCAGCAGTGCGGGTCCTGGGGCTAATGAAAAACTGTTTTTT. It yields the protein CASSAGPGANEKLFF.

The chain carries TRBV2 and TRBJ1-5, with unresolved D. V lost 7 bases and J lost 4, with 17 bases in between. In germline, CDR1 is SNHLY, CDR2 FYNNEI. The CDR3 runs 15 residues. The CDR3 sequence is CASTEINSWNQPQHF. The CDR3 region has the DNA TGTGCCAGCACCGAAATCAATAGCTGGAATCAGCCCCAGCATTTT.

The chain has TRBV5-6 and TRBJ2-7; TRBD2 aligns across 11 bases. Germline trimming cut 0 bases from V and 7 bases from J; bases unmatched to any gene: 12. From germline, CDR1 is SGHDT and CDR2 YYEEEE. The CDR3 is made up of 17 amino acids. The CDR3 nucleotides read TGTGCCAGCAGCTTGGCCGGGCTGACTAGCGGGAAAAGGGAGCAGTACTTC. Translation: CASSLAGLTSGKREQYF.

J is TRBJ1-2 and V is TRBV19; a possible D gene is TRBD1 (6 bases). Germline CDR1 is LNHDA and CDR2 is SQIVND (reference sequence). This CDR3 contains 13 residues. Trimming left V 6 bases short and J 6 bases short, with 14 bases between. CDR3 bases: TGTGCCAGTAGCTCCGGGGGGGGCGATGGCTACACCTTC. It translates to CASSSGGGDGYTF.

V usage is TRBV28 and J usage is TRBJ2-1; 11 bases align to TRBD2. Germline CDR1 and CDR2: MDHEN and SYDVKM. This CDR3 spans 14 amino acids. Trimming at V came to 10 bases and at J to 4 bases, leaving 6 bases not matched to a gene. CDR3 in amino acids: CATLLAGGYNEQFF. The CDR3 DNA sequence: TGTGCCACCCTCCTAGCGGGAGGTTACAATGAGCAGTTCTTC.

The chain combines TRBV7-2 with TRBJ2-5; 9 bases align to TRBD2. The CDR3 extends over 17 amino acids. The ends lost 2 bases at V and 2 bases at J; junction bases unmatched: 9. Germline V gene sequence: CDR1 SGHTA, CDR2 FQGNSA. CDR3 amino acids: CASSLSRGLAGQETQYF. CDR3 bases: TGTGCCAGCAGCTTATCACGGGGGCTAGCGGGGCAAGAGACCCAGTACTTC. Looking up the rest from reference TRBV7-2 and TRBJ2-5 gives the full variable domain: GAGVSQSPSNKVTEKGKDVELRCDPISGHTALYWYRQSLGQGLEFLIYFQGNSAPDKSGLPSDRFSAERTGGSVSTLTIQRTQQEDSAVYLCASSLSRGLAGQETQYFGPGTRLLVL.

V is TRBV5-1 and J is TRBJ2-3; D possibly corresponds to TRBD2 (5 bases). The CDR3 extends over 14 amino acids. CDR1 is SGHRS, CDR2 YFSETQ, per germline. The V end lost 7 bases, the J end lost 0 bases, and 12 bases lay between the germline ends. This chain's CDR3 is CASYLERSTDTQYF. The DNA for the CDR3 is TGCGCCAGCTACCTGGAGCGGAGCACAGATACGCAGTATTTT.

A note on this clone: At one end the junction does not follow the germline gene, possibly because of a read error. The V call is TRBV4-1, the J call TRBJ1-2; 12 nucleotides line up with TRBD1. The CDR3 is 13 amino acids. The germline V gene encodes CDR1 MGHRA and CDR2 YSYEKL. The CDR3 loop is CASSKGGQGAQSF. In DNA, the CDR3 is TGCGCCAGCAGCAAAGGGGGACAGGGGGCGCAGAGCTTC.

The chain links TRBV28 to TRBJ2-1, with 7 nucleotides matching TRBD2. Per germline, CDR1 MDHEN and CDR2 SYDVKM. Trimming took 4 bases from V and 7 from J; bases not matched to a gene: 16. This CDR3 has 17 residues. The CDR3 DNA follows: TGTGCCAGCAGTTCCCGTTGGCAGCGGGATAGGGGTAATGAGCAGTTCTTC. The encoded protein is CASSSRWQRDRGNEQFF.

The rearrangement uses TRBV27 and TRBJ2-5; possible D gene TRBD1, 6 bases. Trimming took off 6 bases at V and 5 bases at J, with 13 bases between the two ends. In germline, CDR1 is MNHEY, CDR2 SMNVEV (reference sequence). The CDR3 runs to 13 residues. CDR3 sequence reads: CASSRGSWETQYF. DNA for the CDR3: TGTGCCAGCAGCAGGGGTTCGTGGGAGACCCAGTACTTC.

V usage is TRBV28 and J usage is TRBJ2-1; 7 positions agree with TRBD2. After removal of 1 base from V and 8 bases from J, the junction contained 2 bases not matched to a gene. This CDR3 has 13 residues. Germline V gives CDR1 MDHEN, CDR2 SYDVKM. CDR3 DNA sequence: TGTGCCAGCAGTTTATTTGCGGGGGATGAGCAGTTCTTC. It is translated as CASSLFAGDEQFF. The entire variable domain, with the rest obtained from reference TRBV28 and TRBJ2-1, is as follows: DVKVTQSSRYLVKRTGEKVFLECVQDMDHENMFWYRQDPGLGLRLIYFSYDVKMKEKGDIPEGYSVSREKKERFSLILESASTNQTSMYLCASSLFAGDEQFFGPGTRLTVL.

The rearrangement joins TRBV14 to TRBJ2-7; D is unresolved. The germline V gene encodes CDR1 SGHDN and CDR2 FVKESK. Trimming shortened V by 4 bases and J by 0 bases, and 13 bases separated the two germline ends. There are 15 residues in the CDR3. The CDR3 here is CASSPRFPSSYEQYF. The CDR3, as DNA: TGTGCCAGCAGCCCCCGGTTCCCAAGCTCCTACGAGCAGTACTTC.

This chain's CDR3 is CASRPNTVVGLDNEQFF. CDR3 coding DNA: TGTGCAAGTCGCCCAAACACGGTCGTGGGCCTCGACAATGAGCAGTTCTTC. The V call is TRBV12-2, the J call TRBJ2-1; no check of the table's D call, TRBD1, against the DNA was made. TRBV12-2 is deemed a pseudogene. The CDR3 is 17 amino acids.